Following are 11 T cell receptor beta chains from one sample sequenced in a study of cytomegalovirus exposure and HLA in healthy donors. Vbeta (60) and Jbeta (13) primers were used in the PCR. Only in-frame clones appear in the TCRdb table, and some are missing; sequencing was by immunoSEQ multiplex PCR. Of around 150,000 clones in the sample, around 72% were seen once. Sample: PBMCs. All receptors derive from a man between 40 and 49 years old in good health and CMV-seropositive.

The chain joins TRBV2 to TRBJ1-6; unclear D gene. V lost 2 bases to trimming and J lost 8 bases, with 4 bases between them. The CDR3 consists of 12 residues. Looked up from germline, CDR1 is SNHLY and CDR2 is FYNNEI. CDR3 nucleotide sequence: TGTGCCAGCAGTGAACAGGATTCACCCCTCCACTTT. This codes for CASSEQDSPLHF.

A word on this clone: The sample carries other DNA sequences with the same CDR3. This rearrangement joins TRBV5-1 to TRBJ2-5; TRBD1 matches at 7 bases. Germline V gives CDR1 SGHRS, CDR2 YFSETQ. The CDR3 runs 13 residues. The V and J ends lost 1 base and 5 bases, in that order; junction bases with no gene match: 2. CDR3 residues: CASSLTGVETQYF. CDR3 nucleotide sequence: TGCGCCAGCAGCTTGACAGGGGTGGAGACCCAGTACTTC.

The CDR3 DNA reads as TGTGCCAGCAGCTCTAGAGAAGCTTTCTTT. Protein: CASSSREAFF. The rearrangement links TRBV7-9 to TRBJ1-1; D remains unclear. Germline assignment: CDR1 SEHNR and CDR2 FQNEAQ (reference sequence). V lost 4 bases to trimming and J lost 8 bases, with 5 bases between them. The CDR3 totals 10 residues.

This chain's CDR3 is CASRGGQTGLNSPLHF. The CDR3 bases are TGTGCCAGCAGGGGGGGACAGACAGGGTTAAATTCACCCCTCCACTTT. The J gene is TRBJ1-6, the V gene TRBV6-6, with 7 bases identical to TRBD1. The CDR3 spans 16 residues. CDR1 is MNHNY and CDR2 is SVGAGI in the germline V gene (reference sequence). V lost 6 bases, J lost 7 bases, and 12 bases stayed unmatched.

CDR3 bases: TGTGCCAGCAGCTTGGGGCGGATCCCCGGTGGCTACACCTTC. Translating gives CASSLGRIPGGYTF. The chain joins TRBV5-8 to TRBJ1-2; the D is unclear. The CDR3 contains 14 residues. Trimming removed 0 bases from V and 7 bases from J, with 13 bases in between. In germline, CDR1 is SGHTS, CDR2 YDEGEE.

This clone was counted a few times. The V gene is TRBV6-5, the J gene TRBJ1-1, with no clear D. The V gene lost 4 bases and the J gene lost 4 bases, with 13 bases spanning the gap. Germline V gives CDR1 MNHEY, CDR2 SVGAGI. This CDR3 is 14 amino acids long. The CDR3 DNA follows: TGTGCCAGCAGTTCGCCGGGAGAGGGCACTGAAGCTTTCTTT. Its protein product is CASSSPGEGTEAFF.

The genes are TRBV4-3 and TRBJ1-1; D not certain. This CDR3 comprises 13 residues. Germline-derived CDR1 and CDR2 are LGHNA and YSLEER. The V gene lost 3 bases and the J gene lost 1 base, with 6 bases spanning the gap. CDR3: CASSQPGNTEAFF. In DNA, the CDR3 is TGCGCCAGCAGCCAGCCCGGGAACACTGAAGCTTTCTTT.

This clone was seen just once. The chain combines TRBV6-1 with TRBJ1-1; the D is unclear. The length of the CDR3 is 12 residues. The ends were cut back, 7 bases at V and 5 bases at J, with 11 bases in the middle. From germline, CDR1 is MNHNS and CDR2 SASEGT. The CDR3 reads CASTDVRTEAFF. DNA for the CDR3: TGTGCCAGCACTGACGTCAGAACTGAAGCTTTCTTT.

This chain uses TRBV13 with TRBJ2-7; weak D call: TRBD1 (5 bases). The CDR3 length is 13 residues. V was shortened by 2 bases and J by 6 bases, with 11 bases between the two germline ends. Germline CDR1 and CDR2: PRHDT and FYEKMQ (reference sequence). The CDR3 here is CASSLTGLCEQYF. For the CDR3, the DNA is TGTGCCAGCAGCTTAACAGGTTTGTGCGAGCAGTACTTC.

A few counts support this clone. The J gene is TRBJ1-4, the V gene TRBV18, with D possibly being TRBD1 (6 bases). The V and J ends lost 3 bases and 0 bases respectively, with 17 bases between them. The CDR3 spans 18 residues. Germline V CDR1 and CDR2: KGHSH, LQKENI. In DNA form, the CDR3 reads TGTGCCAGCTCACCCCCCCGGGACATGGCACCAACTAATGAAAAACTGTTTTTT. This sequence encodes CASSPPRDMAPTNEKLFF.

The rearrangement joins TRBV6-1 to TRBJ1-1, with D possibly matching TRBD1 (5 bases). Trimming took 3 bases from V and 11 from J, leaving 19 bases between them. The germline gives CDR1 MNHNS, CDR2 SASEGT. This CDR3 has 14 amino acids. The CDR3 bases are TGTGCCAGCAGTGACTACAGGTTACCAATAAAGGCTTTCTTT. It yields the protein CASSDYRLPIKAFF.